The 17 T cell receptor beta chains listed next were all sequenced from one sample in a study of blood T cell repertoires in COVID-19. Clones were read by immunoSEQ multiplex PCR, and TCRdb kept only the in-frame ones, dropping some. Of 150,000 to 200,000 clones listed, around four fifths were seen once; the top ten hold around 2.7%. The sample comprised peripheral blood. These receptors all come from a man aged 65 to 79 with acute or convalescent COVID-19.

This clone was counted only a few times. The chain couples TRBV30 to TRBJ2-7; tentatively, D is TRBD2 (6 bases). Germline loops: CDR1 GTSNPN, CDR2 SVGIG (reference sequence). Trimming took off 5 bases at V and 4 bases at J, with 12 bases between the two ends. This CDR3 has 12 residues. The CDR3 nucleotides are TGTGCCTGGCGGGGGAGTGGGTACGAGCAGTACTTC. This codes for CAWRGSGYEQYF.

The chain has TRBV15 and TRBJ2-1; 10 nucleotides match TRBD2. The ends lost 4 bases at V and 3 bases at J; junction bases unmatched: 6. Per germline, CDR1 LNHNV and CDR2 YYDKDF (reference sequence). The CDR3 is made up of 16 amino acids. The CDR3 sequence: CATSTRTSGSYNEQFF. DNA of the CDR3: TGTGCCACCAGCACAAGGACTAGCGGAAGCTACAATGAGCAGTTCTTC.

The chain uses TRBV5-1 and TRBJ1-2, with 9 bases matching TRBD1. The germline V gene encodes CDR1 SGHRS and CDR2 YFSETQ. This CDR3 region has 14 residues. V was pared by 0 bases and J by 7 bases, with 4 bases of the junction left unmatched. CDR3 DNA: TGCGCCAGCAGCTTGGGGGACAGGGACTTTGGCTACACCTTC. It is translated as CASSLGDRDFGYTF.

CDR3 amino acids: CASSRTSTSYGYTF. The CDR3, as DNA: TGTGCCAGCAGTCGAACCAGTACAAGCTATGGCTACACCTTC. The chain combines TRBV6-5 with TRBJ1-2; no clear D gene. The CDR3 sequence is 14 residues long. Per the germline V gene, CDR1 is MNHEY and CDR2 is SVGAGI. V was shortened by 5 bases and J by 4 bases, with 14 bases between the two germline ends.

The rearrangement joins TRBV5-4 to TRBJ2-3; the match to TRBD2 covers 8 bases. The length of the CDR3 is 17 residues. V gave up 1 base and J gave up 3 bases; unmatched junction bases: 10. CDR1 is SGHNT and CDR2 is YYREEE in the germline V gene (reference sequence). The CDR3 here is CASSLTTGGGPTDTQYF. Here the CDR3 DNA reads TGTGCCAGCAGCTTGACGACCGGCGGGGGGCCAACAGATACGCAGTATTTT. Together with reference TRBV5-4 and TRBJ2-3, the CDR3 gives the full variable domain: ETGVTQSPTHLIKTRGQQVTLRCSSQSGHNTVSWYQQALGQGPQFIFQYYREEENGRGNFPPRFSGLQFPNYSSELNVNALELDDSALYLCASSLTTGGGPTDTQYFGPGTRLTVL.

This clone was detected a few times. This sequence joins TRBV13 and TRBJ2-1, with 7 bases that match TRBD2. This CDR3 is built from 14 residues. The V segment lost 5 bases and the J segment 7 bases; nucleotides outside the gene matches: 8. Germline CDR1 and CDR2: PRHDT and FYEKMQ (reference sequence). CDR3 region: CASSPFGRKNEQFF. The CDR3 coding sequence is TGTGCCAGCAGCCCCTTCGGGAGGAAGAATGAGCAGTTCTTC.

The chain recombines TRBV7-9 with TRBJ2-1; the match to TRBD2 covers 8 bases. The V gene's germline CDR1 is SEHNR and CDR2 FQNEAQ (reference sequence). The CDR3 runs to 15 residues. With V trimmed by 11 bases and J by 4 bases, 13 bases remained unmatched. This chain's CDR3 is CAGQYGRAGYNEQFF. The CDR3 coding sequence is TGTGCCGGACAATACGGGAGGGCCGGGTACAATGAGCAGTTCTTC.

This sequence joins TRBV7-9 and TRBJ2-5; D is possibly TRBD2 (5 bases). Trimming cost V 1 base and J 0 bases, with 6 bases left between them. The CDR3 spans 14 residues. Per the germline V gene, CDR1 is SEHNR and CDR2 is FQNEAQ (reference sequence). The CDR3 DNA reads TGTGCCAGCAGCTTAGGGGAGTACCAAGAGACCCAGTACTTC. It encodes CASSLGEYQETQYF.

V usage is TRBV5-8 and J usage is TRBJ1-1, with TRBD1 matching over 9 bases. Germline CDR1 SGHTS, CDR2 YDEGEE. Germline trimming cut 1 base from V and 6 bases from J; bases unmatched to any gene: 7. The CDR3 loop spans 15 amino acids. DNA of the CDR3: TGTGCCAGCAGCTTGTTTTTACAGGGGGCCGCTGAAGCTTTCTTT. Its translation: CASSLFLQGAAEAFF.

The chain has TRBV9 and TRBJ2-1, with 7 positions matching TRBD2. Germline V lookup: CDR1 SGDLS, CDR2 YYNGEE. The CDR3 spans 15 residues. The V gene end was trimmed by 0 bases and the J gene end by 7 bases; junction bases not matched to a gene: 7. The CDR3 DNA follows: TGTGCCAGCAGCGTAGCGGGAGGCCGGGATAATGAGCAGTTCTTC. Translating gives CASSVAGGRDNEQFF.

V gene TRBV19 combines with J gene TRBJ1-1; no clear D gene. The germline CDR1 and CDR2 sequences are LNHDA and SQIVND (reference sequence). The CDR3 extends over 14 amino acids. V lost 3 bases and J 1 base, leaving 9 bases between the germline ends. As DNA, the CDR3 is TGTGCCAGTAGTATTAGCCTCGAGAACACTGAAGCTTTCTTT. Translated, it gives CASSISLENTEAFF.

CDR3 sequence reads: CASRQTGGSGYTF. CDR3 sequence (DNA): TGTGCCAGCAGACAAACAGGGGGCTCTGGCTACACCTTC. The gene calls are TRBV2 and TRBJ1-2; TRBD1 matches 9 bases. Germline V gene sequence: CDR1 SNHLY, CDR2 FYNNEI. The CDR3 spans 13 residues. V lost 6 bases, J lost 7 bases, and 6 bases stayed unmatched.

The chain's CDR3 is CASSSPSRRSDTQYF. CDR3 bases: TGTGCCAGCAGTTCCCCGTCTAGGAGGTCGGATACGCAGTATTTT. This chain joins TRBV6-5 and TRBJ2-3; D might be TRBD2 (5 bases). From germline, CDR1 is MNHEY and CDR2 SVGAGI. Trimming stripped 4 bases from V and 6 bases from J, with 17 bases between. The CDR3 consists of 15 residues.

The chain joins TRBV9 to TRBJ2-4, with D possibly matching TRBD2 (7 bases). Trimming took 4 bases from V and 5 from J, leaving 19 bases between them. The CDR3 is made up of 16 amino acids. Germline V gene data show CDR1 as SGDLS and CDR2 as YYNGEE. CDR3 protein: CASSPRGGGFENIQYF. The CDR3 region has the DNA TGTGCCAGCAGCCCGAGGGGAGGGGGGTTCGAAAACATTCAGTACTTC. Based on the CDR3 plus reference TRBV9 and TRBJ2-4, the full variable domain is DSGVTQTPKHLITATGQRVTLRCSPRSGDLSVYWYQQSLDQGLQFLIQYYNGEERAKGNILERFSAQQFPDLHSELNLSSLELGDSALYFCASSPRGGGFENIQYFGAGTRLSVL.

J is TRBJ1-3 and V is TRBV28, with TRBD1 matching over 8 bases. The CDR3 has 17 amino acids. From germline, CDR1 is MDHEN and CDR2 SYDVKM. With V trimmed by 0 bases and J by 0 bases, 4 bases remained unmatched. CDR3 protein: CASSLWTGEGSGNTIYF. For the CDR3, the DNA is TGTGCCAGCAGTTTATGGACAGGGGAAGGCTCTGGAAACACCATATATTTT.

V gene TRBV6-6 combines with J gene TRBJ1-3; D remains ambiguous. Per germline, CDR1 MNHNY and CDR2 SVGAGI (reference sequence). This CDR3 contains 15 residues. The V end lost 6 bases, the J end lost 0 bases, and 12 bases lay between the germline ends. The CDR3 sequence is CASRELNLSGNTIYF. In nucleotides, the CDR3 is TGTGCCAGCAGAGAGCTGAACCTCTCTGGAAACACCATATATTTT.

The chain has TRBV4-2 and TRBJ2-1; TRBD2 matches at 15 bases. The CDR3 loop spans 17 amino acids. V dropped 3 bases and J dropped 8; count of bases not matched to a gene: 8. CDR1 is LGHNA and CDR2 is YNFKEQ in the germline V gene. In DNA form, the CDR3 reads TGTGCCAGCAGCCACGGACTAGCGGGAGGGCCAGGCGATGAGCAGTTCTTC. Residues: CASSHGLAGGPGDEQFF.